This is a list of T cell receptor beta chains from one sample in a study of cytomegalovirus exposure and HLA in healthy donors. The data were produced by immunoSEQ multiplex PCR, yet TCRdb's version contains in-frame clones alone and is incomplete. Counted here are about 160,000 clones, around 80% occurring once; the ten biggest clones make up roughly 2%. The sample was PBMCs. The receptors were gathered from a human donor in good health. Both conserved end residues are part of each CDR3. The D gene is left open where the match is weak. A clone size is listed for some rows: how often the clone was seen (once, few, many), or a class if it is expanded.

TGCGCCAGCAGCTTGAGGGGCCCTGAACCCTCTGGAAACACCATATATTTT CASSLRGPEPSGNTIYF - TRBV5-1 - TRBJ1-3
TGCAGCGTTGTGGACAGGGGGCGAAACACTGAAGCTTTCTTT CSVVDRGRNTEAFF TRBD1 TRBV29-1 - TRBJ1-1
TGTGCCAGCAGCGTAGCAGGGCAAGGGACTGAAGCTTTCTTT CASSVAGQGTEAFF - TRBV9 - TRBJ1-1
TGTGCCAGCAGCCCGAGCCCACAGGGATACGAGCAGTACTTC CASSPSPQGYEQYF - TRBV9 - TRBJ2-7
TGCGCCAGCAGCCCGGACCGGGGGGTGAACACTGAAGCTTTCTTT CASSPDRGVNTEAFF - TRBV5-1 - TRBJ1-1
TGTGCCAGCAGCAGAACGGGACAGCTCAATTCACCCCTCCACTTT CASSRTGQLNSPLHF TRBD1 TRBV9 - TRBJ1-6
TGTGCCATCGACAGGGAAGGCGCCTTAGCGTCCTACGAGCAGTACTTC CAIDREGALASYEQYF TRBD1 TRBV2 - TRBJ2-7
TGCGCCAGCAGCCCACAGGGGGCCGGAAACACCATATATTTT CASSPQGAGNTIYF TRBD1 TRBV5-1 - TRBJ1-3
TGTGCCAGCAGCCAACTCTACAGGGACGATGAAAAACTGTTTTTT CASSQLYRDDEKLFF - TRBV27 - TRBJ1-4
TGCGCCAGCAGCCAAGAGTTTGGGACAGGGGGTGGCTACACCTTC CASSQEFGTGGGYTF TRBD1 TRBV4-3 - TRBJ1-2
TGTGCCAGCAGCGCCCGAGGGGGCAATGAGCAGTTCTTC CASSARGGNEQFF - TRBV7-9 - TRBJ2-1
TGTGCCAGCAGTTACTCCGTCAGGGTGGACACTGAAGCTTTCTTT CASSYSVRVDTEAFF - TRBV6-6 - TRBJ1-1
TGTGCCAGCAGCCCGAGGGTAAACACTGAAGCTTTCTTT CASSPRVNTEAFF - TRBV5-4 - TRBJ1-1
TGTGCCAGCAGTCCGACAGGGTTCCACGAGCAGTACTTC CASSPTGFHEQYF TRBD1 TRBV7-9 few TRBJ2-7
TGTGCCAGCAGCATTAGACAGTTCCCAGATACGCAGTATTTT CASSIRQFPDTQYF - TRBV7-2 - TRBJ2-3
TGCGCCAGCAGCCAGAGAACAGGGTCCTATAATTCACCCCTCCACTTT CASSQRTGSYNSPLHF - TRBV4-1 - TRBJ1-6
TGTGCCAGCAGCCATGACAGGGACTATGGCTACACCTTC CASSHDRDYGYTF TRBD1 TRBV5-4 few TRBJ1-2
TGTGCCAGCACCCCCCGGGAGCGGGGATTGGAGACCCAGTACTTC CASTPRERGLETQYF TRBD2 TRBV7-2 few TRBJ2-5
TGTGCCAGCAGTGGCCGCGGGGGGGACAATGAGCAGTTCTTC CASSGRGGDNEQFF TRBD2 TRBV2 once TRBJ2-1
TGTGCCAGCAGCTCGAGCCGCAAGCAGTTCTTC CASSSSRKQFF - TRBV7-2 - TRBJ2-1
TGCGCCAGCAGCCAAGATTGGGATGGAGGCGCTGAAGCTTTCTTT CASSQDWDGGAEAFF - TRBV4-3 - TRBJ1-1
TGTGCCAGTAGTATTCGGGGGGACGGTTACTATGGCTACACCTTC CASSIRGDGYYGYTF - TRBV19 - TRBJ1-2
TGTGCCAGCAGACCGGACACTGGCTATGGCTACACCTTC CASRPDTGYGYTF - TRBV2 - TRBJ1-2
TGTGCCAGCAGCATACGTGGCGGTAATTCACCCCTCCACTTT CASSIRGGNSPLHF - TRBV5-4 - TRBJ1-6
TGTGCCAGCAGCCCTACTAGCGGGGCGAATGAGCAGTTCTTC CASSPTSGANEQFF TRBD2 TRBV11-2 - TRBJ2-1
TGTGCCAGCAGCTTAAGCCTAGCGGGGGCGTGGGAGCAGTACTTC CASSLSLAGAWEQYF TRBD2 TRBV7-2 - TRBJ2-7
TGTGCCAGCAGCCCGGGGACTAGCGGGCACAATGAGCAGTTCTTC CASSPGTSGHNEQFF TRBD2 TRBV7-3 - TRBJ2-1
TGTGCCAGCAGCCCAGGGACTAGCGGGGTGAATGAGCAGTTCTTC CASSPGTSGVNEQFF - TRBV21-1 few TRBJ2-1
TGTGCCAGCAGTTTTACTAGTAATGAGCAGTTCTTC CASSFTSNEQFF - TRBV2 - TRBJ2-1
TGTGCCAGCAGCTTAGTCACATACCAAGAGACCCAGTACTTC CASSLVTYQETQYF - TRBV11-1 - TRBJ2-5
TGTGCCAGCACGGCGCTAGTAGAGGGCACTGAAGCTTTCTTT CASTALVEGTEAFF - TRBV6-6 - TRBJ1-1
TGTGCCTCCGGGACTAGCGGGGGGGCGAAGTACGAGCAGTACTTC CASGTSGGAKYEQYF TRBD2 TRBV6-6 - TRBJ2-7
TGTGCCAGCAGCTATACAACAGGGGTCACTGAAGCTTTCTTT CASSYTTGVTEAFF TRBD1 TRBV5-8 - TRBJ1-1
TGTGCCAGCAGCCCAACAGGGGGCATGAACACTGAAGCTTTCTTT CASSPTGGMNTEAFF TRBD1 TRBV5-4 - TRBJ1-1
TGTGCCAGCAGTCGTTATACAGGGACCTCCTACGAGCAGTACTTC CASSRYTGTSYEQYF - TRBV6-5 - TRBJ2-7
TGTGCCAGCTCCCGAGGCGTCGATAACACTGAAGCTTTCTTT CASSRGVDNTEAFF - TRBV18 - TRBJ1-1
TGTGCCAGCAGCTTTGGGCAGGGAAACGGCTACACCTTC CASSFGQGNGYTF - TRBV7-3 - TRBJ1-2
TGTGCCTTGCGGGACAGGGGAACCTACGAGCAGTACTTC CALRDRGTYEQYF TRBD1 TRBV5-4 - TRBJ2-7
TGTGCCAGCAGCGTAGTCGGGGGAGACTACAATGAGCAGTTCTTC CASSVVGGDYNEQFF - TRBV9 - TRBJ2-1
TGTGCCAGAAGCGTCGGACTAGCGGGGGGGCTAACCGGGGAGCTGTTTTTT CARSVGLAGGLTGELFF TRBD2 TRBV5-3 few TRBJ2-2
TGTGCCAGCGCTTGGGGGGGCTCCTACAATGAGCAGTTCTTC CASAWGGSYNEQFF TRBD2 TRBV5-8 - TRBJ2-1